The table lists the clone carrying this T cell receptor beta chain with many counts. Its antigen is unknown. It was with a sample-barcoded 5' primer and a J-beta primer mix that a second PCR of roughly 7 to 12 cycles was run. A template-switch adaptor with 12 random nucleotides tagged each cDNA molecule. TCRdb fed the 5' RACE reads into MiXCR, producing one record per CDR3 protein. The repertoire holds some 1.8 million distinct CDR3 sequences, with around 40% as singletons. The entry originates in a study of blood T cells in healthy people across ages. As for the study in general: About one barcoded beta molecule per two T cells came from capture by template switching.

Trimming shortened V by 3 bases and J by 3 bases, and 9 bases separated the two germline ends. Per germline, CDR1 SQVTM and CDR2 ANQGSEA. CDR3 length: 14 residues. Study-wide results and caveats: In older individuals, TCR beta diversity per million T cells was lower, falling roughly linearly with age.

V and J are TRBV29-1 and TRBJ2-6, with TRBD2 as a possible D gene (6 bases). Sequencing used blood. The TCR originated in a human donor in good health. CDR3 nucleotide sequence: TGCAGCGTTGATGGGGGGTATGGGGCCAACGTCCTGACTTTC. It is translated as CSVDGGYGANVLTF.